This TCR beta chain came from a study of somatic mutations in cytotoxic T cells in rheumatoid arthritis (dated by TCRdb to about 2017). With respect to the entire study: Right after diagnosis and prior to the start of any treatment, approximately 30 ml EDTA of peripheral blood was drawn from patients. TCRB deep sequencing covered over 55 patients with rheumatoid arthritis along with some 22 healthy controls. Some T-cell populations stained with V beta antibodies were sorted by flow on a FACSAria II or Sony SH800 to nearly 100% purity, with sorted V beta1+ cells additionally subjected to TCRB sequencing. Patients and controls did not essentially differ in median age, which was nearly identical between the groups. In newly diagnosed rheumatoid arthritis without treatment, the study examined if expanded CD8+ T-cell clones harbor somatic mutations, relying on TCRB deep sequencing to characterize clonality.

Overall study results and their limits: In about an eighth of the roughly 65 patients, more than 20% of CD8+ cells belonged to the largest CD8+ clone, while several identical CD8+ TCRB sequences were shared between blood and synovial fluid. Rheumatoid arthritis patients and age-matched healthy controls did not significantly differ in CD8+ T-cell clonality. It was unknown which antigens the expanded CD8+ clones targeted, and their absence from virus-specific databases did not exclude viral specificity. Healthy controls showed no age-related increase in CD8+ clonality, whereas patients did (Spearman r ≈ 0.49).

Sequencing of TCRB CDR3 was done on genomic DNA with the immunoSEQ assay. Under the source paper's analysis protocol: When patient CD8+ clones exceeding 1% were checked against published virus-specific TCRB sequences, only a few matched. Nothing other than productive TCRB rearrangements was included in the analyses. Clonality was calculated as a Shannon entropy-based productive clonality index, and a clone was defined by a unique TCRB CDR3 sequence. To calculate repertoire overlap between two samples, the template counts of each clone were considered relative to each sample's total templates. V-gene usage measured by flow cytometry correlated with TCRB sequencing V-gene usage, with a Spearman r of around 0.59. TCRdb retrieved this table from immuneACCESS and kept in-frame rearrangements only. Not all clones are present; in checked studies, unresolved V genes account for under half, and no reason is known for the remainder. V and J calls and clone size follow that table, whereas D and trimming were derived from the DNA. This sample has 7,000 to 9,500 clones in its table, and roughly 79% of those were observed once. In total, the top ten clones hold 35% to 40% of the sample.

Flow cytometry confirmed the purity of CD4+ and CD8+ cells that had been isolated by positive magnetic bead selection on an AutoMACS. Clonal expansions were first screened by flow cytometry with a TCR V beta antibody panel, then characterized by TCRB deep sequencing of sorted CD8+ fractions. Peripheral blood mononuclear cells were isolated by Ficoll-Paque PLUS density gradient separation. DNA was extracted from CD4-enriched, CD8-enriched or PBMC samples with Nucleospin Tissue or Tissue XS kits and quantified with a Qubit 2.0 fluorometer. In regard to this clone: Which antigen it targets is not known. Qualities for individual bases were not recorded, and no much larger clone is one base off.

Material: CD8+ T cells sorted from blood. The receptor comes from an adult with rheumatoid arthritis.

The DNA sequence is as follows: TGCGCCAGCAGCTTGGGGGACCAAACGAGGAAGGAGCAGTACTTC. This sequence encodes CASSLGDQTRKEQYF. Recombination joined TRBV5-1 with TRBJ2-7; the D gene could be TRBD1 or TRBD2, each one agreeing over 5 bases. In the germline V gene, CDR1 corresponds to SGHRS and CDR2 to YFSETQ. Trimming costs V 0 bases and J 7 bases, and their ends lie 17 bases apart. From the cysteine up to the phenylalanine, the CDR3 has a length of 15 residues. Of the read, only the CDR3 DNA is kept; its 45 bases are in frame from base 1.